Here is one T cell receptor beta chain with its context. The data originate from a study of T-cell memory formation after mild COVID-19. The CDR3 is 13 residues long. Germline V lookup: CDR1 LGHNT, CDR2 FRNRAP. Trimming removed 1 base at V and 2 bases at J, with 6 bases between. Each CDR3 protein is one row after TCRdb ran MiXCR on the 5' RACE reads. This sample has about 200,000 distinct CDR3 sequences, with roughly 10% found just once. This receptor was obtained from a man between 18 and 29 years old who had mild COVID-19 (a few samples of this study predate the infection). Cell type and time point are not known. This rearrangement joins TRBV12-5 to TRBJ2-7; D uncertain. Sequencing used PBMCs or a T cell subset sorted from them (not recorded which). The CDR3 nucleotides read TGTGCTAGTGGTTTGGGCAAAACCTACGAGCAGTACGTC. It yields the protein CASGLGKTYEQYV.